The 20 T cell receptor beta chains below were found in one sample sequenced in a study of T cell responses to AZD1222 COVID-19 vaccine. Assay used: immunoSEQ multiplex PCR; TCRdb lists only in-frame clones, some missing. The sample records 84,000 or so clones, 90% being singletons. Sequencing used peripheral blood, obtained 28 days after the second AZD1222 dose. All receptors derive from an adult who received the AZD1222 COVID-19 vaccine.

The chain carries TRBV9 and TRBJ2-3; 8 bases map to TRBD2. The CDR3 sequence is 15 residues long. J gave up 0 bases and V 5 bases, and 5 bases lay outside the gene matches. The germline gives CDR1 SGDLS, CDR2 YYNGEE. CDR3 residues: CASSGERGSTDTQYF. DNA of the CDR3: TGTGCCAGCAGTGGAGAGCGGGGGAGCACAGATACGCAGTATTTT.

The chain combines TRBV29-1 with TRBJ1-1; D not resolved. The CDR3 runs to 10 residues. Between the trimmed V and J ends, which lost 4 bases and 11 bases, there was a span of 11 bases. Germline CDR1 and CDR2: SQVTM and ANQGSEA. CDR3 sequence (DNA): TGCAGCGTTGCTGACGGGTGGGCTTTCTTT. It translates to CSVADGWAFF.

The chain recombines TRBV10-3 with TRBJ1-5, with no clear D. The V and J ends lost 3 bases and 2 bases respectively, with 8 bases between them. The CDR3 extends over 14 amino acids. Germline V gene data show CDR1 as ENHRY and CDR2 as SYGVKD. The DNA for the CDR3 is TGTGCCATCAGTGAAAGAGCAGGCAATCAGCCCCAGCATTTT. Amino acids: CAISERAGNQPQHF.

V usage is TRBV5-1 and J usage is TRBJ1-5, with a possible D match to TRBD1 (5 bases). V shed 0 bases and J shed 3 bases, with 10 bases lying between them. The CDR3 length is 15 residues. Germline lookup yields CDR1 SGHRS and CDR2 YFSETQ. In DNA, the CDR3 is TGCGCCAGCAGCTTGGCCGGGGACCACAATCAGCCCCAGCATTTT. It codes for CASSLAGDHNQPQHF.

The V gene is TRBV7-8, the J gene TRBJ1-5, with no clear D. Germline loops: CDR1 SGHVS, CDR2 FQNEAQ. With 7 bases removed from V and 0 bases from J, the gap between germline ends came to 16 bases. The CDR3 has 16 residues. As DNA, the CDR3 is TGTGCCAGCACCCGGGCGGTGGGGTATAGCAATCAGCCCCAGCATTTT. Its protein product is CASTRAVGYSNQPQHF.

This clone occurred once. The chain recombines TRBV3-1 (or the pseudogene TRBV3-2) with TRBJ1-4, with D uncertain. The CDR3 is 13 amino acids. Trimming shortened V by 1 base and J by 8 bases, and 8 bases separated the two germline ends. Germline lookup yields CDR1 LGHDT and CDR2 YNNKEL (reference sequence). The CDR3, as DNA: TGTGCCAGCAGCCAAGGCGCTGGGGAAAAACTGTTTTTT. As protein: CASSQGAGEKLFF.

The CDR3 DNA is TGCAGCGTGAACCGGGACAGGGCCTCTGAAGCTTTCTTT. Protein: CSVNRDRASEAFF. The J gene is TRBJ1-1, the V gene TRBV29-1; 9 bases align to TRBD1. This CDR3 is 13 amino acids long. Germline V lookup: CDR1 SQVTM, CDR2 ANQGSEA. V was clipped by 6 bases and J by 6 bases; unmatched bases: 8.

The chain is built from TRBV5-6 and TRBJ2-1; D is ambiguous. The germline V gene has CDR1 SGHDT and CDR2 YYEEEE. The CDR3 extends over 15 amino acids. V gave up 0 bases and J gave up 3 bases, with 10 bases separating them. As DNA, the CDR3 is TGTGCCAGCAGCTTGGACAGAAAACTCTACAATGAGCAGTTCTTC. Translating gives CASSLDRKLYNEQFF.

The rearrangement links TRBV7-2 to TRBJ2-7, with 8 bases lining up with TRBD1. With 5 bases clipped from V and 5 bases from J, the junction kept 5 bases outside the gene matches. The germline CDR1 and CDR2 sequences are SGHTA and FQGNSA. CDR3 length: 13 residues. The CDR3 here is CASSIRQGNEQYF. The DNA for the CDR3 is TGTGCCAGCAGCATTCGACAGGGGAACGAGCAGTACTTC.

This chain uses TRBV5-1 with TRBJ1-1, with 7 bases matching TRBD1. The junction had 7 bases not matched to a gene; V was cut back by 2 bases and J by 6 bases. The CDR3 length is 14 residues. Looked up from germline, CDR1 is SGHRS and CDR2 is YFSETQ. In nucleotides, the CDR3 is TGCGCCAGCAGCTTTGGTGACAGGGAGGCTGAAGCTTTCTTT. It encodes CASSFGDREAEAFF.

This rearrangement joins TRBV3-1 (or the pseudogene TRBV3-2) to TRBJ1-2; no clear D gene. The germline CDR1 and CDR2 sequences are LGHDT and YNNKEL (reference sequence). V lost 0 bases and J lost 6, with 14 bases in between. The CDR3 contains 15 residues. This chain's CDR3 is CASSQEVQISDGYTF. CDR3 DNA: TGTGCCAGCAGCCAAGAAGTTCAGATATCGGATGGCTACACCTTC.

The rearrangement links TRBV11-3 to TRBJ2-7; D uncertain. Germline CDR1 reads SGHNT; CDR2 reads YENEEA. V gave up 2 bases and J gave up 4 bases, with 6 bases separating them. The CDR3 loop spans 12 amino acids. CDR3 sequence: CASSLPQYEQYF. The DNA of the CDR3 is TGTGCCAGCAGCTTACCCCAATACGAGCAGTACTTC.

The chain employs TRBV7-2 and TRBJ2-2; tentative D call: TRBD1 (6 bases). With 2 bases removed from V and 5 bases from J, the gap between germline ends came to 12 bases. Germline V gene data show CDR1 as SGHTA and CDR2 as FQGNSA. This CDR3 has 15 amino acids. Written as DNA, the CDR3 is TGTGCCAGCAGCTTACCCCCAGGGGTGACCGGGGAGCTGTTTTTT. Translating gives CASSLPPGVTGELFF.

The CDR3 bases are TGCGCCAGCAGTGGGACAAAAGGCTCCTACAATGAGCAGTTCTTC. Amino acid sequence: CASSGTKGSYNEQFF. The genes are TRBV10-2 and TRBJ2-1; D possibly corresponds to TRBD1 (5 bases). The ends were cut back, 4 bases at V and 0 bases at J, with 10 bases in the middle. CDR1 WSHSY and CDR2 SAAADI come from the germline V gene. CDR3 length: 15 amino acids.

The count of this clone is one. CDR3 nucleotide sequence: TGTGCCAGCAGCCCAAGCGGGGGTTCCTACGAGCAGTACTTC. Translating gives CASSPSGGSYEQYF. This chain uses TRBV4-2 with TRBJ2-7; 8 bases line up with TRBD2. The J segment lost 1 base and the V segment lost 4 bases, leaving 3 bases of the junction unmatched. This CDR3 has 14 amino acids. The germline CDR1 and CDR2 sequences are LGHNA and YNFKEQ.

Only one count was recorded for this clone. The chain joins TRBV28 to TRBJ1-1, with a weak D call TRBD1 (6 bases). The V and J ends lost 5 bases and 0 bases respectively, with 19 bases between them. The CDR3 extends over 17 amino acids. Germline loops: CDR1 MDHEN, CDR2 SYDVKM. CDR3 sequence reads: CASSTTQAWTVNTEAFF. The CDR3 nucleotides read TGTGCCAGCAGTACTACGCAGGCTTGGACAGTGAACACTGAAGCTTTCTTT.

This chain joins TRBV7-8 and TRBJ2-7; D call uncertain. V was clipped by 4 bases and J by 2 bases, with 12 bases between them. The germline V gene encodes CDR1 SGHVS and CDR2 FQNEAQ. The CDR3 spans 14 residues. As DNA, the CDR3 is TGTGCCAGCAGCTCACGGATTCCCACCTACGAGCAGTACTTC. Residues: CASSSRIPTYEQYF.

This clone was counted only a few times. The CDR3 coding sequence is TGTGCCAGCAGCTTAGGGTTGGGGATAACTTCAACTAATGAAAAACTGTTTTTT. Translated, it gives CASSLGLGITSTNEKLFF. This sequence joins TRBV7-2 and TRBJ1-4; D not certain. The germline V and J ends were trimmed by 1 base and 0 bases, with 15 bases remaining between them. This CDR3 region has 18 residues. Germline V gives CDR1 SGHTA, CDR2 FQGNSA.

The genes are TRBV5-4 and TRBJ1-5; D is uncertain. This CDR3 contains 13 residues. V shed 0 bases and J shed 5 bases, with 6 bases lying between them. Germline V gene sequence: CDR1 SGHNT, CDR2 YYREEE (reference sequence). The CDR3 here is CASSLGGDQPQHF. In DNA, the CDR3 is TGTGCCAGCAGCTTGGGGGGAGATCAGCCCCAGCATTTT.

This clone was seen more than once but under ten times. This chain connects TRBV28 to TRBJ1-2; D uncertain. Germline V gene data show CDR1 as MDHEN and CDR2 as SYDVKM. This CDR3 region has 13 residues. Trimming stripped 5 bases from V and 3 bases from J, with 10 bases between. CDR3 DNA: TGTGCCAGCAGTGGGGAAGGTTACTATGGCTACACCTTC. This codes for CASSGEGYYGYTF.